Listed below are T cell receptor beta chains from one sample, sequenced in a study of vaccination effects on CD4 cells after COVID-19. Their antigen targets remain unknown. Measured with immunoSEQ multiplex PCR; TCRdb has only the in-frame clones, and not every one. The table records tens of thousands of clones, roughly three quarters of them present only once. The source material was CD4+ T cells from PBMCs cultured with SARS-CoV-2 spike peptides, sampled before COVID-19 vaccination. These receptors were collected from a human donor who had a prior SARS-CoV-2 infection. The CDR3 runs from the conserved cysteine through the conserved F or W. D genes are given only for firm matches. Clone size appears in some rows only: once, few, many, or a class for an expanded clone.

d_call: TRBD2
v_call: TRBV25-1
cdr3_length: 13
j_call: TRBJ2-7
clone_size: -
cdr3_nt: TGTGCCAGCACGACTAGCGGCTCCTACGAGCAGTACTTC
cdr3_aa: CASTTSGSYEQYF

d_call: -
v_call: TRBV9
cdr3_length: 12
j_call: TRBJ1-1
clone_size: -
cdr3_nt: TGTGCCAGCAGCGTAGTTGGGGGGCCGGCTTTCTTT
cdr3_aa: CASSVVGGPAFF

d_call: TRBD1
v_call: TRBV6-2/TRBV6-3
cdr3_length: 16
j_call: TRBJ2-7
clone_size: -
cdr3_nt: TGTGCCAGCAGTTATTTGGGACAGGGGCTTTCCTACGAGCAGTACTTC
cdr3_aa: CASSYLGQGLSYEQYF

d_call: -
v_call: TRBV7-9
cdr3_length: 14
j_call: TRBJ2-5
clone_size: -
cdr3_nt: TGTGCCAGCAGCTTAAATCAGGGTCAAGAGACCCAGTACTTC
cdr3_aa: CASSLNQGQETQYF

d_call: TRBD1
v_call: TRBV3-1/TRBV3-2
cdr3_length: 14
j_call: TRBJ1-1
clone_size: -
cdr3_nt: TGTGCCAGCAGCAACCGGGACAGGAACACTGAAGCTTTCTTT
cdr3_aa: CASSNRDRNTEAFF

d_call: -
v_call: TRBV6-5
cdr3_length: 15
j_call: TRBJ2-3
clone_size: -
cdr3_nt: TGTGCCAGCAGTTACGGGGCGACACGCACAGATACGCAGTATTTT
cdr3_aa: CASSYGATRTDTQYF

d_call: -
v_call: TRBV9
cdr3_length: 15
j_call: TRBJ1-1
clone_size: -
cdr3_nt: TGTGCCAGCAGCGTAATCGGGACGTTGAACACTGAAGCTTTCTTT
cdr3_aa: CASSVIGTLNTEAFF

d_call: TRBD2
v_call: TRBV13
cdr3_length: 16
j_call: TRBJ2-1
clone_size: once
cdr3_nt: TGTGCCAGCAGCTTACGGGCGGGAGGGCCCTCGGATGAGCAGTTCTTC
cdr3_aa: CASSLRAGGPSDEQFF

d_call: TRBD1
v_call: TRBV19
cdr3_length: 17
j_call: TRBJ1-5
clone_size: -
cdr3_nt: TGTGCCAGTAGTATGGGACAGGTCGGGATTGGCAATCAGCCCCAGCATTTT
cdr3_aa: CASSMGQVGIGNQPQHF

d_call: -
v_call: TRBV10-3
cdr3_length: 12
j_call: TRBJ2-7
clone_size: -
cdr3_nt: TGTGCCATCAGTGAGTACAGTGACGAGCAGTACTTC
cdr3_aa: CAISEYSDEQYF

d_call: TRBD1
v_call: TRBV9
cdr3_length: 14
j_call: TRBJ2-3
clone_size: -
cdr3_nt: TGTGCCAGCAGCGCGGGACAGGGCGCAGATACGCAGTATTTT
cdr3_aa: CASSAGQGADTQYF

d_call: -
v_call: TRBV5-4
cdr3_length: 15
j_call: TRBJ1-2
clone_size: few
cdr3_nt: TGTGCCAGCAGCTTGGGCTTTCGGACTAACTATGGCTACACCTTC
cdr3_aa: CASSLGFRTNYGYTF

d_call: -
v_call: TRBV7-7
cdr3_length: 15
j_call: TRBJ2-3
clone_size: -
cdr3_nt: TGTGCTAGCAGCTTGACCAGCCGGTACACAGATACGCAGTATTTT
cdr3_aa: CASSLTSRYTDTQYF

d_call: TRBD1
v_call: TRBV13
cdr3_length: 15
j_call: TRBJ1-2
clone_size: -
cdr3_nt: TGTGCCAGCAGCTTATGGGCAGGGGGCGCGGATGGCTACACCTTC
cdr3_aa: CASSLWAGGADGYTF

d_call: TRBD1
v_call: TRBV5-8
cdr3_length: 14
j_call: TRBJ2-3
clone_size: few
cdr3_nt: TGTGCCAGCAGCCCAACTGGGACAGCAGATACGCAGTATTTT
cdr3_aa: CASSPTGTADTQYF

d_call: -
v_call: TRBV6-6
cdr3_length: 13
j_call: TRBJ2-7
clone_size: -
cdr3_nt: TGTGCCAGCAGTTTCGACCAAACCTACGAGCAGTACTTC
cdr3_aa: CASSFDQTYEQYF

d_call: -
v_call: TRBV5-4
cdr3_length: 16
j_call: TRBJ2-6
clone_size: few
cdr3_nt: TGTGCCAGCAGCTTGGGCACCTCTGGTGGGGCCAACGTCCTGACTTTC
cdr3_aa: CASSLGTSGGANVLTF

d_call: -
v_call: TRBV15
cdr3_length: 12
j_call: TRBJ2-5
clone_size: -
cdr3_nt: TGTGCCACCAGCAATGTCCGAGAGACCCAGTACTTC
cdr3_aa: CATSNVRETQYF

d_call: TRBD2
v_call: TRBV9
cdr3_length: 17
j_call: TRBJ2-2
clone_size: few
cdr3_nt: TGTGCCAGCAGCCCATCTACTAGCGGGGGGGCCTCCGGGGAGCTGTTTTTT
cdr3_aa: CASSPSTSGGASGELFF

d_call: -
v_call: TRBV7-2
cdr3_length: 16
j_call: TRBJ2-4
clone_size: -
cdr3_nt: TGTGCCAGCAGCTTAGATCCGGGGATAGCCAAAAACATTCAGTACTTC
cdr3_aa: CASSLDPGIAKNIQYF

d_call: -
v_call: TRBV7-8
cdr3_length: 13
j_call: TRBJ2-3
clone_size: -
cdr3_nt: TGTGCCAGCAGCTCCACTCGTGCAGATACGCAGTATTTT
cdr3_aa: CASSSTRADTQYF

d_call: TRBD1
v_call: TRBV5-1
cdr3_length: 17
j_call: TRBJ2-2
clone_size: -
cdr3_nt: TGCGCCAGCAGCCAGGTGGGACAGGGGGCGGACACCGGGGAGCTGTTTTTT
cdr3_aa: CASSQVGQGADTGELFF

d_call: TRBD2
v_call: TRBV11-3
cdr3_length: 13
j_call: TRBJ2-5
clone_size: -
cdr3_nt: TGTGCCAGCAGCCGGGGGGGGCCGGAGACCCAGTACTTC
cdr3_aa: CASSRGGPETQYF

d_call: -
v_call: TRBV30
cdr3_length: 13
j_call: TRBJ2-7
clone_size: -
cdr3_nt: TGTGCCTGGAGTGTCAAAGGTTTGTACGAGCAGTACTTC
cdr3_aa: CAWSVKGLYEQYF

d_call: -
v_call: TRBV4-2
cdr3_length: 13
j_call: TRBJ2-5
clone_size: few
cdr3_nt: TGTGCCAGCAGCCAAGATCTGTGGGGGACCCAGTACTTC
cdr3_aa: CASSQDLWGTQYF

d_call: -
v_call: TRBV10-3
cdr3_length: 13
j_call: TRBJ1-1
clone_size: few
cdr3_nt: TGTGCCATGCAACAGGATAGGGACACTGAAGCTTTCTTT
cdr3_aa: CAMQQDRDTEAFF

d_call: -
v_call: TRBV5-6
cdr3_length: 16
j_call: TRBJ2-3
clone_size: once
cdr3_nt: TGTGCCAGCAGCTTGGGGGGGTTGAGAAGCACAGATACGCAGTATTTT
cdr3_aa: CASSLGGLRSTDTQYF

d_call: -
v_call: TRBV7-2
cdr3_length: 15
j_call: TRBJ2-7
clone_size: -
cdr3_nt: TGTGCCAGCAGCTTAAGGACAGAATTCTCCTACGAGCAGTACTTC
cdr3_aa: CASSLRTEFSYEQYF

d_call: -
v_call: TRBV14
cdr3_length: 15
j_call: TRBJ2-3
clone_size: -
cdr3_nt: TGTGCCAGCAGCCAGGGAATCTTTCGCACAGATACGCAGTATTTT
cdr3_aa: CASSQGIFRTDTQYF

d_call: -
v_call: TRBV9
cdr3_length: 14
j_call: TRBJ1-2
clone_size: -
cdr3_nt: TGTGCCAGCAGCTGGGACCAGGGTGACTATGGCTACACCTTC
cdr3_aa: CASSWDQGDYGYTF

d_call: TRBD2
v_call: TRBV27
cdr3_length: 19
j_call: TRBJ2-5
clone_size: -
cdr3_nt: TGTGCCAGCAGTTTATCACGGGGACGACTAGCGGGAGGGCGGGAGACCCAGTACTTC
cdr3_aa: CASSLSRGRLAGGRETQYF

d_call: TRBD2
v_call: TRBV9
cdr3_length: 22
j_call: TRBJ2-4
clone_size: -
cdr3_nt: TGTGCCAGCAGCGCACCCCTTACATGGCTAGCGGGGGGGCCCTCAGCCAAAAACATTCAGTACTTC
cdr3_aa: CASSAPLTWLAGGPSAKNIQYF